This T cell receptor (beta chain) was found in a study of blood T cell repertoires in COVID-19 (dated by TCRdb to 2018 to 2021). Background on the whole study: Samples from collaborators originated in the United States, Italy and Spain and spanned both the acute and convalescent phases of COVID-19. The material from the prospective study consisted of cDNA or gDNA derived from T cells, B-cell-depleted T cells, or PBMCs. The dataset comprised deeply sampled blood TCRbeta repertoires from subjects exposed to, actively infected with, or recovered from COVID-19. The repertoires were released in a freely available public database intended as a resource for research on the immune response to SARS-CoV-2. Samples were obtained from the ongoing ImmuneRACE study (first 160 participants) and from roughly 1,300 subjects provided by 6 global collaborators. Sample metadata almost always included a de-identified subject ID, COVID-19 status, age in years and sex. Where HLA class I and class II types were available, the types were taken from metadata supplied by the sample provider, not from assay-based typing.

TCRbeta CDR3 regions were amplified from genomic DNA by means of the immunoSEQ Assay, a bias-controlled multiplex PCR. The authors' pipeline ran thus. The number of nucleated cells in each sample was estimated from the amplification of reference gene primers within the assay. To quantify the absolute abundance of each unique TCRbeta CDR3 rearrangement, sequence reads were collapsed and filtered. Productive Simpson clonality was computed per sample as the square root of Simpson's diversity index over productive rearrangements. This is the immuneACCESS table as TCRdb keeps it, with only in-frame sequences that have V and J called. A part of the clones is gone; compared with another copy, unresolved V genes explain less than half, and the rest is unexplained. The V and J calls and clone size come from that table; D and trimming were worked out from the DNA. This sample is represented by about 160,000 clones; roughly 90% of them were singletons. The top ten clones comprise approximately 6.6% of the sample.

Participants in the prospective study were aged about 18 to 90 years, lived in 24 United States geographic areas, and enrolled through a virtual design. To assign participants to cohorts, the prospective study relied on clinical history that participants themselves reported in a screening survey and a study questionnaire. For ImmuneRACE Cohort 3, a participant was defined as recovered based on two consecutive negative NP/OP PCR tests, clearance by a healthcare professional, or resolution of symptoms. In the prospective study, mobile phlebotomists collected whole blood, serum and a nasopharyngeal or oropharyngeal swab from each participant. Additional blood draws and questionnaires over an approximately 2-month period could optionally be provided by prospective study participants. Blood samples from the prospective study were shipped frozen or at room temperature prior to DNA extraction. A note on this clone: Its recognized antigen is unknown. Within one base of it there is no much larger clone, and no base qualities were kept. Other DNA variants within this sample encode the same CDR3.

V sheds 3 bases and J sheds 0 bases, leaving 9 bases between their ends. The CDR1 and CDR2 encoded by the germline V gene (reference sequence) are LNHDA and SQIVND. Counted from cysteine to phenylalanine, this CDR3 has 15 amino acids. Only the CDR3 DNA stays, 45 bases, in frame from base 1. The study at large found these results: How much clinical and demographic metadata was included differed by source and by participant, and the metadata was provided uncurated.

The sequence came from a woman aged 45-60 years who had recovered from COVID-19. The source material was PBMCs or T cells enriched from blood (not recorded which). The rearrangement joined TRBV19 to TRBJ2-1; a weak D assignment points to TRBD2 (5 bases agree). The CDR3 reads as follows: CASSIRGSSYNEQFF. Read as DNA, the sequence is TGTGCCAGTAGTATTCGAGGGAGCTCCTACAATGAGCAGTTCTTC. The variable domain in full, with residues beyond the CDR3 obtained from the reference TRBV19 and TRBJ2-1 genes, is DGGITQSPKYLFRKEGQNVTLSCEQNLNHDAMYWYRQDPGQGLRLIYYSQIVNDFQKGDIAEGYSVSREKKESFPLTVTSAQKNPTAFYLCASSIRGSSYNEQFFGPGTRLTVL.